This TCR beta chain came from a study of blood T cell repertoires in COVID-19. Study at large: There were acute and convalescent COVID-19 samples, and they came from the United States, Italy and Spain. Nucleic acid was either cDNA or gDNA, and it came from T cells, B-cell-depleted T cells, or PBMCs.

The germline gives CDR1 SGHTS, CDR2 YDEGEE. Between the trimmed V and J ends, which lost 3 bases and 7 bases, there was a span of 19 bases. The CDR3 is 16 residues long. Original processing notes: Using reference gene primer amplification, nucleated cell counts were estimated. Assay used: immunoSEQ multiplex PCR; TCRdb lists only in-frame clones, some missing. V, J and clone size were drawn from that table, and D and trimming were deduced from the DNA. The sample lists approximately 110,000 clones, around 83% seen once, with more than 2% in the top ten. The receptor's source is a human donor in a cohort sampled during active COVID-19. This chain connects TRBV5-8 to TRBJ1-4; weak D call: TRBD1 (6 bases). Sequences were obtained from peripheral blood. In DNA, the CDR3 is TGTGCCAGCAGCTGGGGGGGACAAATTATTGGTGAAAAACTGTTTTTT. Encoded protein: CASSWGGQIIGEKLFF. Based on the CDR3 plus reference TRBV5-8 and TRBJ1-4, the full variable domain is EAGVTQSPTHLIKTRGQQATLRCSPISGHTSVYWYQQALGLGLQFLLWYDEGEERNRGNFPPRFSGRQFPNYSSELNVNALELEDSALYLCASSWGGQIIGEKLFFGSGTQLSVL.